This T cell receptor beta chain comes out of a study of T cells after somatic rescue of genetic block (dated by TCRdb to about 2020). Describing the broader study: What the study looked at was long-term robustness, specifically in a T-cell system that came about through somatic rescue of a genetic block in T-cell development.

Note on this clone: There is no known antigen for this receptor. Base-call qualities are not available, and no considerably larger clone is one nucleotide away.

The library was obtained by the immunoSEQ multiplex PCR assay. TCRdb took this table from immuneACCESS and kept in-frame rearrangements with V and J called. Such tables lack part of the clones; where checked against another copy, unresolved V genes explain under half of the gap, and the rest is unexplained. This sample holds tens of thousands of clones; about 90% were observed only once. The ten largest make up under 2% of the sample. Looking up the germline V gene yields CDR1 MDHEN and CDR2 SYDVKM. A distance of 9 bases separates the germline ends of V and J, which lose 6 bases and 4 bases respectively. Reading from cysteine to phenylalanine, the CDR3 counts 12 amino acids. Only the CDR3 region is kept as DNA, spanning 36 bases read in frame from base 1.

Recombination linked TRBV28 to TRBJ1-2, with the D gene not confidently named. The clonotype originates from a woman under 30. Sequenced sample: peripheral blood mononuclear cells (PBMCs). The encoded CDR3 is CASSAPPYGYTF. The DNA sequence is TGTGCCAGCAGCGCTCCCCCCTATGGCTACACCTTC.